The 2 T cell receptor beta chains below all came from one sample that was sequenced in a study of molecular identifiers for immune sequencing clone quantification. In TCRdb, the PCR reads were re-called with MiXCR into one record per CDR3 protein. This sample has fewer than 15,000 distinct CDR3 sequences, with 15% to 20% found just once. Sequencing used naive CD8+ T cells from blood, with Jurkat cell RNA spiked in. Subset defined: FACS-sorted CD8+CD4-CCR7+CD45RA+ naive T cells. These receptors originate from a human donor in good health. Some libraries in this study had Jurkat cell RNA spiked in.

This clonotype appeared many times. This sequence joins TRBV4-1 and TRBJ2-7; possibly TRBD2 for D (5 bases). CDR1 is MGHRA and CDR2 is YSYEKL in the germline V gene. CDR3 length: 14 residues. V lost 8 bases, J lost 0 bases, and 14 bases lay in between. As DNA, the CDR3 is TGCGCCAGCGGCCCACTAGGATCCTCCTACGAGCAGTACTTC. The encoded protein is CASGPLGSSYEQYF.

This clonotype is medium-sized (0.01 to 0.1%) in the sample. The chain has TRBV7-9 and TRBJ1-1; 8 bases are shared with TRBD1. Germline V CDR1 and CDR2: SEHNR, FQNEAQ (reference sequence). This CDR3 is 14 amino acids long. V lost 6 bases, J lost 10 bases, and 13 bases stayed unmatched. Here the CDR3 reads CASRTPGGLGVAFF. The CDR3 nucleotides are TGTGCCAGCAGGACCCCAGGGGGCCTCGGAGTAGCTTTCTTT.